The 9 T cell receptor beta chains listed next were all sequenced from one sample in a study of intratumoral heterogeneity in liver cancer. Samples labelled H were derived from distinct, geographically separated regions of the hepatocellular carcinoma nodule. The library was made by the immunoSEQ multiplex PCR assay. TCRdb holds this immuneACCESS table with in-frame rearrangements only. Some clones are missing; in checked studies, unresolved V genes explain under half, and the rest has no known cause. The sample table contains 6,000 to 8,500 clones; only one count was recorded for roughly 52% of them. Around 14% of the sample is taken by the ten largest. Source: tumor tissue, taken before any cancer treatment. The source is an older man with hepatocellular carcinoma.

This clone is medium-sized (0.01 to 0.1%) by share. The rearrangement joins TRBV19 to TRBJ1-2, with D hard to call. The CDR3 runs 13 residues. Trimming took 3 bases from V and 2 from J, leaving 7 bases between them. Germline V gives CDR1 LNHDA, CDR2 SQIVND (reference sequence). The CDR3 nucleotides are TGTGCCAGTAGTATCCTTGTAAACTATGGCTACACCTTC. Translating gives CASSILVNYGYTF.

The chain has TRBV5-1 and TRBJ2-6; 7 positions match TRBD1. Germline assignment: CDR1 SGHRS and CDR2 YFSETQ. With 5 bases clipped from V and 0 bases from J, the junction kept 5 bases outside the gene matches. CDR3 size: 16 residues. The CDR3 bases are TGCGCCAGCAGTTGGGACAGTTTCTCTGGGGCCAACGTCCTGACTTTC. It encodes CASSWDSFSGANVLTF. Variable domain in full (rest from reference TRBV5-1 and TRBJ2-6): KAGVTQTPRYLIKTRGQQVTLSCSPISGHRSVSWYQQTPGQGLQFLFEYFSETQRNKGNFPGRFSGRQFSNSRSEMNVSTLELGDSALYLCASSWDSFSGANVLTFGAGSRLTVL.

The chain carries TRBV4-2 and TRBJ2-3, with D unresolved. There are 14 residues in the CDR3. CDR1 and CDR2 from the germline V gene are LGHNA and YNFKEQ. V lost 0 bases and J lost 5, with 9 bases in between. The chain's CDR3 is CASSQDAPRDTQYF. The CDR3 DNA reads as TGTGCCAGCAGCCAAGATGCCCCTCGAGATACGCAGTATTTT.

A few counts support this clone. V is TRBV30 and J is TRBJ2-1; D unclear. This CDR3 comprises 13 residues. Trimming stripped 2 bases from V and 2 bases from J, with 7 bases between. Germline lookup yields CDR1 GTSNPN and CDR2 SVGIG (reference sequence). The CDR3 coding sequence is TGTGCCTGGAGTTATCCCCCCTACAATGAGCAGTTCTTC. This encodes CAWSYPPYNEQFF.

The chain recombines TRBV15 with TRBJ1-6; 7 bases align to TRBD1. Germline loops: CDR1 LNHNV, CDR2 YYDKDF (reference sequence). Unmatched junction bases numbered 10, after V lost 0 bases and J lost 5 bases. The CDR3 is 18 residues long. This CDR3 is CATSRDFPTGSNNSPLHF. CDR3 in DNA: TGTGCCACCAGCAGAGATTTCCCGACAGGGTCTAATAATTCACCCCTCCACTTT.

The rearrangement links TRBV5-1 to TRBJ2-7; D gene ambiguous. The CDR3 contains 12 residues. The germline V and J ends were trimmed by 1 base and 6 bases, with 8 bases remaining between them. Germline lookup yields CDR1 SGHRS and CDR2 YFSETQ. The CDR3 nucleotides are TGCGCCAGCAGCTTGTACCTGTCCGAGCAGTACTTC. This codes for CASSLYLSEQYF.

The chain couples TRBV15 to TRBJ1-4; unclear D gene. Between the trimmed V and J ends, which lost 5 bases and 11 bases, there was a span of 12 bases. This CDR3 spans 12 amino acids. Germline assignment: CDR1 LNHNV and CDR2 YYDKDF (reference sequence). Written as DNA, the CDR3 is TGTGCCACCAGCGATGGCCCCGGGAAACTGTTTTTT. Protein: CATSDGPGKLFF.

V usage is TRBV6-5 and J usage is TRBJ2-7; a possible D gene is TRBD1 (6 bases). The germline V gene has CDR1 MNHEY and CDR2 SVGAGI. V shed 5 bases and J shed 5 bases, with 10 bases lying between them. The CDR3 totals 12 residues. The chain's CDR3 is CASSRTGNEQYF. The CDR3 DNA sequence: TGTGCCAGCAGTCGTACAGGGAACGAGCAGTACTTC.

The chain joins TRBV12-3 or TRBV12-4 to TRBJ1-6; 7 bases fit TRBD1. The J segment lost 12 bases and the V segment lost 3 bases, leaving 5 bases of the junction unmatched. This CDR3 comprises 13 residues. The CDR3 coding sequence is TGTGCCAGCAGTTTGGGGCAGGGGGGACCCCTCCACTTT. Amino acids: CASSLGQGGPLHF.